The clone carrying this TCR beta chain was detected once. Measured with immunoSEQ multiplex PCR; TCRdb has only the in-frame clones, and not every one. The data show 190,000 or so clones, with 80% to 90% seen just once and 7.5% to 10% held by the top ten. These data belong to a study of blood T cell repertoires in COVID-19. Turning to the study itself: T cells, B-cell-depleted T cells, or PBMCs provided the cDNA or gDNA that served as material.

Material: PBMCs or T cells enriched from blood (not recorded which). This receptor was identified in a man aged 35-49 years who had recovered from COVID-19.

This CDR3 is CASGQGGPGELFF. CDR3 in DNA: TGTGCTAGTGGCCAGGGAGGCCCCGGGGAGCTGTTTTTT. The genes are TRBV12-5 and TRBJ2-2; possibly TRBD2 for D (6 bases). This CDR3 has 13 residues. Germline values: CDR1 LGHNT, CDR2 FRNRAP. Trimming stripped 6 bases from V and 6 bases from J, with 11 bases between.